This T cell receptor beta chain was found in a study of blood T cells in healthy people across ages. Alongside a J-beta primer mix, a sample-barcoded 5' primer served in a second PCR lasting about 7 to 12 cycles. Via MiXCR, TCRdb re-called the 5' RACE reads, giving one row per CDR3 protein. Found here are fewer than 900,000 distinct CDR3 sequences, roughly 49% of them singletons; the top ten hold under 35%. This clonotype was seen at least ten times. Germline V gene data show CDR1 as KGHSH and CDR2 as LQKENI. The germline V and J ends were trimmed by 4 bases and 3 bases, with 12 bases remaining between them. The CDR3 has 14 amino acids.

The V gene is TRBV18, the J gene TRBJ1-1, with D maybe TRBD1 (6 bases). The TCR originated in an older woman in good health. Sequencing input: blood. CDR3 residues: CASSQVRGDTEAFF. CDR3 bases: TGTGCCAGCTCACAAGTGAGGGGGGACACTGAAGCTTTCTTT.